These 19 T cell receptor beta chains were sequenced from one sample in a study of shared clonotypes between healthy human individuals. The data were produced by immunoSEQ multiplex PCR, yet TCRdb's version contains in-frame clones alone and is incomplete. In the table there are approximately 1.5 million clones, approximately 98% of which are singletons. The sample taken for sequencing was naive CD4+ T cells sorted from blood. Subset of the sample: CD45RA+ positively selected. Every receptor here comes from a man in his thirties or forties in good health.

The rearrangement uses TRBV7-2 and TRBJ2-7; 7 bases are shared with TRBD1. J lost 2 bases, V lost 5 bases, and 6 bases had no gene match. The CDR3 runs to 14 residues. Germline V CDR1 and CDR2: SGHTA, FQGNSA. CDR3 coding DNA: TGTGCCAGCAGCGTCGACAGGGATACCTACGAGCAGTACTTC. It codes for CASSVDRDTYEQYF.

V and J are TRBV28 and TRBJ2-7; D not resolved. Germline lookup yields CDR1 MDHEN and CDR2 SYDVKM. There are 11 residues in the CDR3. The V end was cut by 10 bases, the J end by 2 bases, with 9 bases between. The CDR3 DNA is TGTGCCACCCAGGACCCCTACGAGCAGTACTTC. Amino acids: CATQDPYEQYF. Looking up the rest from reference TRBV28 and TRBJ2-7 gives the full variable domain: DVKVTQSSRYLVKRTGEKVFLECVQDMDHENMFWYRQDPGLGLRLIYFSYDVKMKEKGDIPEGYSVSREKKERFSLILESASTNQTSMYLCATQDPYEQYFGPGTRLTVT.

The rearrangement joins TRBV18 to TRBJ1-5; D unclear. The germline V gene encodes CDR1 KGHSH and CDR2 LQKENI. The CDR3 is 12 amino acids. V lost 5 bases to trimming and J lost 7 bases, with 9 bases between them. The CDR3 loop reads CASSGPGQPQHF. As DNA, the CDR3 is TGTGCCAGCTCAGGCCCTGGACAGCCCCAGCATTTT. Full variable domain (outside the CDR3, taken from reference TRBV18 and TRBJ1-5): NAGVMQNPRHLVRRRGQEARLRCSPMKGHSHVYWYRQLPEEGLKFMVYLQKENIIDESGMPKERFSAEFPKEGPSILRIQQVVRGDSAAYFCASSGPGQPQHFGDGTRLSIL.

The V call is TRBV14, the J call TRBJ1-5; weak D call: TRBD1 (5 bases). The V end lost 4 bases, the J end lost 0 bases, and 19 bases lay between the germline ends. There are 18 residues in the CDR3. CDR1 and CDR2 from the germline V gene are SGHDN and FVKESK. CDR3 protein: CASSRFRTPGYSNQPQHF. In DNA, the CDR3 is TGTGCCAGCAGCCGATTTAGGACACCGGGTTATAGCAATCAGCCCCAGCATTTT.

The rearrangement links TRBV7-9 to TRBJ1-4; D is unresolved. The CDR3 contains 16 residues. V shed 7 bases and J shed 7 bases, with 22 bases lying between them. Germline loops: CDR1 SEHNR, CDR2 FQNEAQ (reference sequence). CDR3 in amino acids: CASTQLDPNRGEKLFF. In DNA form, the CDR3 reads TGTGCCAGCACCCAACTAGACCCTAATCGGGGTGAAAAACTGTTTTTT. Supplemented by reference TRBV7-9 and TRBJ1-4, the full variable domain reads DTGVSQNPRHKITKRGQNVTFRCDPISEHNRLYWYRQTLGQGPEFLTYFQNEAQLEKSRLLSDRFSAERPKGSFSTLEIQRTEQGDSAMYLCASTQLDPNRGEKLFFGSGTQLSVL.

This clone is a singleton in its sample. The sample holds other DNA sequences that translate to the same CDR3. The rearrangement joins TRBV5-1 to TRBJ2-6; D remains ambiguous. There are 15 residues in the CDR3. CDR1 is SGHRS and CDR2 is YFSETQ in the germline V gene. Trimming removed 3 bases from V and 2 bases from J, with 9 bases in between. CDR3 nucleotide sequence: TGCGCCAGCAGCTCGACGGGTGCTGGGGCCAACGTCCTGACTTTC. Residues: CASSSTGAGANVLTF.

V gene TRBV6-4 combines with J gene TRBJ2-1; TRBD2 aligns across 11 bases. CDR3 length equals 18 residues. The germline gives CDR1 MRHNA, CDR2 SNTAGT. V was clipped by 1 base and J by 5 bases; unmatched bases: 10. The CDR3 DNA is TGTGCCAGCAGTGACTTACCAGGACTAGCGGGCGCTCACAATGAGCAGTTCTTC. Its protein is CASSDLPGLAGAHNEQFF.

The chain uses TRBV10-3 and TRBJ2-7; TRBD2 is a possible D gene (5 bases). From germline, CDR1 is ENHRY and CDR2 SYGVKD. This CDR3 contains 15 residues. V was pared by 1 base and J by 1 base, with 11 bases between. CDR3 residues: CAISELLATSYEQYF. CDR3 bases: TGTGCCATCAGTGAGTTGCTAGCTACGTCCTACGAGCAGTACTTC.

The chain couples TRBV5-4 to TRBJ2-2, with 8 bases matching TRBD1. The V gene's germline CDR1 is SGHNT and CDR2 YYREEE (reference sequence). The V and J ends lost 0 bases and 6 bases, in that order; junction bases with no gene match: 7. This CDR3 region has 16 residues. Here the CDR3 DNA reads TGTGCCAGCAGCTTGGGACAGGGGAGTAAAGCCGGGGAGCTGTTTTTT. This codes for CASSLGQGSKAGELFF.

The DNA for the CDR3 is TGTGCCAGTAGCGGGTTACGACAGGGGGGAATCAATGAGCAGTTCTTC. Its translation is CASSGLRQGGINEQFF. This chain links TRBV19 with TRBJ2-1; TRBD1 aligns across 9 bases. Germline CDR1 LNHDA, CDR2 SQIVND (reference sequence). After removal of 6 bases from V and 6 bases from J, the junction contained 12 bases not matched to a gene. CDR3 length: 16 residues.

The chain is built from TRBV2 and TRBJ2-7, with 8 bases aligning to TRBD1. The J segment lost 6 bases and the V segment lost 4 bases, leaving 11 bases of the junction unmatched. This CDR3 has 15 amino acids. CDR1 and CDR2 from the germline V gene are SNHLY and FYNNEI. CDR3 sequence reads: CASSADRTGHREQYF. CDR3 nucleotide sequence: TGTGCCAGCAGTGCGGACAGGACAGGGCATCGCGAGCAGTACTTC.

The V call is TRBV7-6, the J call TRBJ2-7; 11 bases are a match to TRBD2. CDR1 and CDR2 (germline): SGHVS, FNYEAQ. The CDR3 is 15 residues long. Germline trimming cut 5 bases from V and 1 base from J; bases unmatched to any gene: 4. In DNA, the CDR3 is TGTGCCAGCAGCGCCAGACTAGCGGGGTCCTACGAGCAGTACTTC. It encodes CASSARLAGSYEQYF.

The V and J genes are TRBV6-5 and TRBJ2-7, with 11 bases identical to TRBD2. The CDR3 spans 16 residues. V shed 2 bases and J 3 bases; nucleotides not matched to a gene: 6. The germline CDR1 and CDR2 sequences are MNHEY and SVGAGI. This CDR3 is CASSYDSGLAVYEQYF. In DNA, the CDR3 is TGTGCCAGCAGTTACGACTCGGGACTAGCGGTCTACGAGCAGTACTTC.

The rearrangement links TRBV5-1 to TRBJ2-1, with 8 bases identical to TRBD2. The V segment lost 1 base and the J segment 13 bases; nucleotides outside the gene matches: 16. The CDR3 sequence is 16 residues long. CDR1 and CDR2 from the germline V gene are SGHRS and YFSETQ. CDR3 sequence (DNA): TGCGCCAGCAGCTTGCCGGAGTCAGCGGGAGAAGGCCATCAGTTCTTC. Amino acid sequence: CASSLPESAGEGHQFF.

The V call is TRBV5-1, the J call TRBJ1-1; TRBD1 agrees at 8 bases. Germline V gene lookup returns CDR1 SGHRS and CDR2 YFSETQ. The length of the CDR3 is 14 residues. V dropped 0 bases and J dropped 5; count of bases not matched to a gene: 3. The CDR3 DNA follows: TGCGCCAGCAGCTTGGTTCAGGGGGCGACTGAAGCTTTCTTT. Its translation: CASSLVQGATEAFF. The complete variable domain, with remaining parts taken from reference TRBV5-1 and TRBJ1-1, reads KAGVTQTPRYLIKTRGQQVTLSCSPISGHRSVSWYQQTPGQGLQFLFEYFSETQRNKGNFPGRFSGRQFSNSRSEMNVSTLELGDSALYLCASSLVQGATEAFFGQGTRLTVV.

As to this clone: Other DNA sequences in this specimen translate into the identical CDR3. The rearrangement joins TRBV5-1 to TRBJ1-4; D ambiguous. The CDR3 totals 14 residues. V was pared by 0 bases and J by 4 bases, with 7 bases between. From germline, CDR1 is SGHRS and CDR2 YFSETQ. Here the CDR3 DNA reads TGCGCCAGCAGCTTGGCTCAGGTTAATGAAAAACTGTTTTTT. It encodes CASSLAQVNEKLFF.

The V and J genes are TRBV27 and TRBJ2-3; no clear D gene. Between the trimmed V and J ends, which lost 5 bases and 6 bases, there was a span of 12 bases. The CDR3 totals 13 residues. Germline V gives CDR1 MNHEY, CDR2 SMNVEV (reference sequence). The CDR3 is CASSRRRSDTQYF. The CDR3, as DNA: TGTGCCAGCAGTCGGCGCCGGTCGGATACGCAGTATTTT.

The chain uses TRBV18 and TRBJ2-1; possibly TRBD1 or TRBD2 for D (5 bases each). V was cut by 0 bases and J by 10 bases, with 16 bases left in between. The CDR3 contains 15 residues. CDR1 and CDR2 (germline): KGHSH, LQKENI. The CDR3 spells CASSPPRGITWEQFF. The CDR3 nucleotides are TGTGCCAGCTCACCACCCCGGGGCATCACATGGGAGCAGTTCTTC. Full variable domain (rest looked up from reference TRBV18 and TRBJ2-1): NAGVMQNPRHLVRRRGQEARLRCSPMKGHSHVYWYRQLPEEGLKFMVYLQKENIIDESGMPKERFSAEFPKEGPSILRIQQVVRGDSAAYFCASSPPRGITWEQFFGPGTRLTVL.

This chain uses TRBV5-1 with TRBJ2-2; 9 bases map to TRBD1. Looked up from germline, CDR1 is SGHRS and CDR2 is YFSETQ. Trimming took 2 bases from V and 0 from J; bases not matched to a gene: 5. There are 17 residues in the CDR3. CDR3 DNA: TGCGCCAGCAGCTTAAGACGGACAGGGGCGAACACCGGGGAGCTGTTTTTT. Amino acids: CASSLRRTGANTGELFF.